The 14 T cell receptor beta chains given below trace back to one sample, sequenced in a study of beta chain features in type 1 diabetes. Sequenced material consisted of expressed TCRB transcripts (all of the isolated RNA was reverse transcribed). Some clones are missing from TCRdb's copy, which holds only in-frame ones; the method was immunoSEQ multiplex PCR. In the table there are around 26,000 clones, 68% of which are singletons. Antigens of these TCRs are unknown. Whole-study findings and limits: Among all four CD4+ subsets, Type 1 diabetes patients had TCRB CDR3s that were moderately but significantly shorter.

Sequenced sample: stem cell memory CD4+ T cells from blood. Source of these receptors: a woman between 40 and 55 years old with type 1 diabetes.

The rearrangement links TRBV6-5 to TRBJ1-2; D may be TRBD1 (5 bases). Looked up from germline, CDR1 is MNHEY and CDR2 is SVGAGI. The ends were cut back, 2 bases at V and 4 bases at J, with 8 bases in the middle. This CDR3 spans 13 amino acids. This chain's CDR3 is CASSYTDSYGYTF. CDR3 DNA: TGTGCCAGCAGTTACACAGACAGCTATGGCTACACCTTC.

The rearrangement joins TRBV5-5 to TRBJ1-6; TRBD1 matches at 8 bases. CDR1 and CDR2 (germline): SGHKS, YYEKEE (reference sequence). Trimming cost V 4 bases and J 6 bases; bases outside gene matches: 6. CDR3 size: 15 residues. The CDR3 loop is CASSLPGQANSPLHF. CDR3 bases: TGTGCCAGCAGCCTGCCGGGACAGGCTAATTCACCCCTCCACTTT. Looking up the rest from reference TRBV5-5 and TRBJ1-6 gives the full variable domain: DAGVTQSPTHLIKTRGQQVTLRCSPISGHKSVSWYQQVLGQGPQFIFQYYEKEERGRGNFPDRFSARQFPNYSSELNVNALLLGDSALYLCASSLPGQANSPLHFGNGTRLTVT.

This chain connects TRBV7-2 to TRBJ1-2, with 8 bases aligning to TRBD1. The V gene end was trimmed by 3 bases and the J gene end by 8 bases; junction bases not matched to a gene: 2. The germline CDR1 and CDR2 sequences are SGHTA and FQGNSA. This CDR3 has 12 residues. The CDR3 sequence is CASSFGQGGYTF. In DNA, the CDR3 is TGTGCCAGCAGCTTCGGACAGGGCGGCTACACCTTC. The variable domain in full, with the rest retrieved from reference TRBV7-2 and TRBJ1-2, is GAGVSQSPSNKVTEKGKDVELRCDPISGHTALYWYRQSLGQGLEFLIYFQGNSAPDKSGLPSDRFSAERTGGSVSTLTIQRTQQEDSAVYLCASSFGQGGYTFGSGTRLTVV.

In regard to this clone: Mismatch with germline at one junction end may stem from a read error. This chain connects TRBV7-7 to TRBJ2-3; 9 bases agree with TRBD1. The CDR3 loop spans 14 amino acids. Germline CDR1 is SSHAT and CDR2 is FNYEAQ (reference sequence). CDR3 sequence (DNA): TGTGCTAGCAGCTCCGGACAGGGGTCAGATACGCAGTATTTT. The encoded protein is CASSSGQGSDTQYF.

V and J are TRBV7-3 and TRBJ2-5, with D perhaps matching TRBD1 (6 bases). Per the germline V gene, CDR1 is SGHTA and CDR2 is FQGTGA. This CDR3 is built from 15 residues. Trimming shortened V by 3 bases and J by 4 bases, and 15 bases separated the two germline ends. The CDR3 DNA is TGTGCCAGCAGCTTTTTTAGGACAGCCCGAGAGACCCAGTACTTC. This gives the protein CASSFFRTARETQYF.

This chain links TRBV7-2 with TRBJ2-2; D might be TRBD1 (6 bases). CDR3 length equals 15 residues. Germline V gene data show CDR1 as SGHTA and CDR2 as FQGNSA. The V and J ends lost 8 bases and 2 bases respectively, with 15 bases between them. The CDR3 DNA is TGTGCCAGCGGGGTCGGACAGCTAAACACCGGGGAGCTGTTTTTT. This translates into CASGVGQLNTGELFF.

The genes are TRBV2 and TRBJ2-3; the D gene is possibly TRBD1 (6 bases). V shed 8 bases and J shed 2 bases, with 14 bases lying between them. Germline V gene lookup returns CDR1 SNHLY and CDR2 FYNNEI. The CDR3 contains 14 residues. The CDR3 DNA sequence: TGTGCCAGCGGGTCTGGGGGCATCACAGATACGCAGTATTTT. Its translation: CASGSGGITDTQYF.

The V gene is TRBV6-5, the J gene TRBJ2-7, with D possibly TRBD1 on 6 matching bases. Germline lookup yields CDR1 MNHEY and CDR2 SVGAGI. CDR3 size: 13 residues. V lost 6 bases to trimming and J lost 4 bases, with 13 bases between them. The CDR3 DNA reads as TGTGCCAGCAGAGAGGCAGGGGAGTACGAGCAGTACTTC. Translating it yields CASREAGEYEQYF.

The CDR3 spells CASIRGQGETEAFF. CDR3 in DNA: TGTGCCAGCATCAGGGGACAGGGGGAAACTGAAGCTTTCTTT. The chain carries TRBV5-5 and TRBJ1-1, with TRBD1 matching over 11 bases. V lost 6 bases to trimming and J lost 5 bases; unmatched junction nucleotides: 6. Germline V gene lookup returns CDR1 SGHKS and CDR2 YYEKEE (reference sequence). The CDR3 spans 14 residues. The full variable domain, with the rest looked up from reference TRBV5-5 and TRBJ1-1, is DAGVTQSPTHLIKTRGQQVTLRCSPISGHKSVSWYQQVLGQGPQFIFQYYEKEERGRGNFPDRFSARQFPNYSSELNVNALLLGDSALYLCASIRGQGETEAFFGQGTRLTVV.

The rearrangement uses TRBV9 and TRBJ2-5; no firm D call. The germline CDR1 and CDR2 sequences are SGDLS and YYNGEE. This CDR3 region has 12 residues. Trimming stripped 0 bases from V and 5 bases from J, with 5 bases between. The CDR3 nucleotides are TGTGCCAGCAGCGTAGGCCAGGAGACCCAGTACTTC. Amino acid sequence: CASSVGQETQYF.

The gene calls are TRBV5-1 and TRBJ1-2; TRBD1 is a possible D gene (6 bases). The CDR3 runs to 17 residues. Germline CDR1 reads SGHRS; CDR2 reads YFSETQ. Deletions cut 2 bases from V and 0 bases from J, with 17 bases between. CDR3 protein: CASSFTGIIDPNYGYTF. The CDR3 region has the DNA TGCGCCAGCAGCTTTACAGGGATCATAGATCCTAACTATGGCTACACCTTC.

This clone has only a few counts. This chain joins TRBV18 and TRBJ2-7, with D tentatively TRBD1 (6 bases). The CDR3 loop spans 13 amino acids. Germline loops: CDR1 KGHSH, CDR2 LQKENI. The ends were cut back, 5 bases at V and 3 bases at J, with 11 bases in the middle. CDR3 sequence (DNA): TGTGCCAGCTCAAAACAGGGAGTCTACGAGCAGTACTTC. Translating gives CASSKQGVYEQYF.

This clone was detected only a few times. The CDR3 sequence is CASSLYGAETQYF. DNA of the CDR3: TGTGCCAGCAGCTTGTATGGGGCTGAGACCCAGTACTTC. This chain links TRBV5-4 with TRBJ2-5, with D possibly being TRBD1 (5 bases). The germline V and J ends were trimmed by 1 base and 5 bases, with 9 bases remaining between them. The CDR3 has 13 amino acids. Germline loops: CDR1 SGHNT, CDR2 YYREEE (reference sequence).

This clone was counted only a few times. The rearrangement joins TRBV28 to TRBJ1-1; maybe TRBD1 (5 bases). Germline V CDR1 and CDR2: MDHEN, SYDVKM. Trimming took off 3 bases at V and 1 base at J, with 6 bases between the two ends. This CDR3 is built from 13 residues. CDR3 residues: CASSFGQNTEAFF. CDR3 DNA sequence: TGTGCCAGCAGTTTCGGACAGAACACTGAAGCTTTCTTT.